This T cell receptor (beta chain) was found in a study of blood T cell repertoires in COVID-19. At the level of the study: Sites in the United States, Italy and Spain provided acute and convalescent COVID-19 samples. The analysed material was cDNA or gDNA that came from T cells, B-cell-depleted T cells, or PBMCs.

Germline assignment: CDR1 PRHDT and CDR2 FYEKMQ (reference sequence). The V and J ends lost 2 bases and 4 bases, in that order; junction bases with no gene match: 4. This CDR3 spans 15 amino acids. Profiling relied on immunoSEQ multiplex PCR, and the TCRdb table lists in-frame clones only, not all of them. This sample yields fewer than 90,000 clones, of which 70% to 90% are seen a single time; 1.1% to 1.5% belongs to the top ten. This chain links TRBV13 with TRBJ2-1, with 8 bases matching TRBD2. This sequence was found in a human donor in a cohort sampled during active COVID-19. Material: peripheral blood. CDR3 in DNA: TGTGCCAGCAGCTTAAGGGGACTAGAGTACAATGAGCAGTTCTTC. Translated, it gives CASSLRGLEYNEQFF. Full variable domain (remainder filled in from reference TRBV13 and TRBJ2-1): AAGVIQSPRHLIKEKRETATLKCYPIPRHDTVYWYQQGPGQDPQFLISFYEKMQSDKGSIPDRFSAQQFSDYHSELNMSSLELGDSALYFCASSLRGLEYNEQFFGPGTRLTVL.